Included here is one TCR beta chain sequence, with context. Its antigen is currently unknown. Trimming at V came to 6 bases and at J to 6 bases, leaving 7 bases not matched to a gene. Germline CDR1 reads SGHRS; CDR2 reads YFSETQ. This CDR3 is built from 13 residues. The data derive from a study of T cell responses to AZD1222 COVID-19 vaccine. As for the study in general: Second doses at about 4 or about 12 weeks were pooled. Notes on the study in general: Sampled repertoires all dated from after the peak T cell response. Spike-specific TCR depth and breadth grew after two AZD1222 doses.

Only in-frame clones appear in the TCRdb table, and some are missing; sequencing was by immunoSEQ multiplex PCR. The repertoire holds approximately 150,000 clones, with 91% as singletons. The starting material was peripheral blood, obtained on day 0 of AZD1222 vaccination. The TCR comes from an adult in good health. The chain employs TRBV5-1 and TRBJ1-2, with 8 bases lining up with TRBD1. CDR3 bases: TGCGCCAGCACCTCGGACAGGGTTAATGGCTACACCTTC. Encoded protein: CASTSDRVNGYTF.